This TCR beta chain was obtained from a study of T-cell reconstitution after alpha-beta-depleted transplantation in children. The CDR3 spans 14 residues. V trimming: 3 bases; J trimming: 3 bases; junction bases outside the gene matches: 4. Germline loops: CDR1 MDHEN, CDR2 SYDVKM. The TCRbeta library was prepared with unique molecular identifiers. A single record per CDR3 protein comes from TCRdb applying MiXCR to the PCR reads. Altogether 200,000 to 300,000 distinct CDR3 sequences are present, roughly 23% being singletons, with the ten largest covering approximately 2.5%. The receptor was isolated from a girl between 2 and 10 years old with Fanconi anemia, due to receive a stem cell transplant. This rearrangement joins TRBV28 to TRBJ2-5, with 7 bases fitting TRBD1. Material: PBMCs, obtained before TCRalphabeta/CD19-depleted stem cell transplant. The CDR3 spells CASSFLGTEETQYF. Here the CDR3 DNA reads TGTGCCAGCAGTTTTCTCGGGACAGAAGAGACCCAGTACTTC.